What follows are 30 T cell receptor beta chains derived from one specimen sequenced in a study of neurological immune-mediated disorders. MiXCR, run by TCRdb on the 5' RACE reads, gives a single entry per CDR3 protein. The sample consists of around 71,000 distinct CDR3 sequences, roughly 13% of them appearing once. The time point was: longitudinal time-point 1 (baseline). The sequencing sample was made of PBMCs. Receptor source: a female donor with HTLV-1-associated myelopathy (HAM/TSP).

This clonotype occurred a few times. The rearrangement uses TRBV11-2 and TRBJ1-5, with no clear D. This CDR3 region has 12 residues. The germline CDR1 and CDR2 sequences are SGHAT and FQNNGV. V lost 3 bases and J 5 bases, leaving 5 bases between the germline ends. DNA of the CDR3: TGTGCCAGCAGCTTCGGAGATCAGCCCCAGCATTTT. The encoded protein is CASSFGDQPQHF.

This clonotype is deemed medium-sized. CDR3 residues: CASSLAGTGVEKLFF. DNA for the CDR3: TGCGCCAGCAGCTTGGCCGGGACAGGAGTTGAAAAACTGTTTTTT. V and J are TRBV5-1 and TRBJ1-4; 8 bases fit TRBD1. Trimming took 0 bases from V and 7 from J; bases not matched to a gene: 5. The CDR3 runs 15 residues. Looked up from germline, CDR1 is SGHRS and CDR2 is YFSETQ.

Many counts were recorded for this clonotype. The germline gene is not matched at one end of the junction; a read error may be the cause. This chain uses TRBV15 with TRBJ2-7, with TRBD1 matching over 10 bases. CDR3 length: 15 residues. Germline V gives CDR1 LNHNV, CDR2 YYDKDF (reference sequence). The CDR3 coding sequence is TGTGCTACCAGCACACCGGGACAGGGGCTGGACGAGCAGTACTTC. Residues: CATSTPGQGLDEQYF.

The rearrangement uses TRBV6-1 and TRBJ1-2, with 9 nucleotides matching TRBD1. The CDR3 consists of 19 residues. J gave up 7 bases and V 5 bases, and 23 bases lay outside the gene matches. CDR1 is MNHNS and CDR2 is SASEGT in the germline V gene. CDR3 nucleotides: TGTGCCAGCAGTTCATACCCCGGGACAGGGAGTCATGTGGCAGTTGGCTACACCTTC. This translates into CASSSYPGTGSHVAVGYTF.

This clonotype was counted between two and nine times. This chain connects TRBV5-1 to TRBJ2-1; no firm D call. The V gene's germline CDR1 is SGHRS and CDR2 YFSETQ. The CDR3 runs to 16 residues. The V end was cut by 0 bases, the J end by 0 bases, with 10 bases between. Here the CDR3 reads CASSLGRRSSYNEQFF. CDR3 coding DNA: TGCGCCAGCAGCTTGGGACGCAGGAGCTCCTACAATGAGCAGTTCTTC.

This clonotype was seen repeatedly, ten times or more. The rearrangement uses TRBV7-2 and TRBJ2-3, with 12 bases lining up with TRBD2. CDR1 is SGHTA, CDR2 FQGNSA, per germline. After removal of 5 bases from V and 4 bases from J, the junction contained 7 bases not matched to a gene. The CDR3 contains 16 residues. In DNA, the CDR3 is TGTGCCAGCAGCCCCCCTAGCGGGGGGGCCCCAGATACGCAGTATTTT. Protein product: CASSPPSGGAPDTQYF. The variable domain in full, completed from reference TRBV7-2 and TRBJ2-3, reads GAGVSQSPSNKVTEKGKDVELRCDPISGHTALYWYRQSLGQGLEFLIYFQGNSAPDKSGLPSDRFSAERTGGSVSTLTIQRTQQEDSAVYLCASSPPSGGAPDTQYFGPGTRLTVL.

This clonotype was counted a single time. The V call is TRBV9, the J call TRBJ1-1; D remains unclear. CDR1 is SGDLS, CDR2 YYNGEE, per germline. Trimming removed 8 bases from V and 8 bases from J, with 22 bases in between. The CDR3 has 14 residues. In DNA form, the CDR3 reads TGTGCCAGGAGCCCATTGAGAAGGGATGCAGAAGCTTTCTTT. Translating gives CARSPLRRDAEAFF.

This clonotype was seen at least ten times. V is TRBV6-5 and J is TRBJ2-3, with a tentative D call TRBD2 (5 bases). The CDR3 spans 13 residues. Germline CDR1 MNHEY, CDR2 SVGAGI. V lost 6 bases, J lost 5 bases, and 12 bases lay in between. CDR3 protein: CASSRDRGDTQYF. The CDR3 region has the DNA TGTGCCAGCAGCCGTGACCGGGGAGATACGCAGTATTTT.

This chain connects TRBV2 to TRBJ2-5; a weak D match, TRBD2 (6 bases). Germline V gene data show CDR1 as SNHLY and CDR2 as FYNNEI. The CDR3 spans 15 residues. V was trimmed by 3 bases and J by 1 base, leaving 12 bases between them. This CDR3 is CASSDRGTPQETQYF. The CDR3, as DNA: TGTGCCAGCAGTGACCGGGGGACCCCCCAAGAGACCCAGTACTTC.

The chain employs TRBV28 and TRBJ2-7; TRBD1 agrees at 7 bases. The CDR3 sequence is 12 residues long. Germline trimming cut 10 bases from V and 3 bases from J; bases unmatched to any gene: 6. CDR1 and CDR2 (germline): MDHEN, SYDVKM. The CDR3 region is CATQTGYYEQYF. The DNA of the CDR3 is TGTGCCACTCAGACAGGGTACTACGAGCAGTACTTC.

This clonotype was detected many times. The J gene is TRBJ2-3, the V gene TRBV7-9, with D perhaps being TRBD1 or TRBD2 (6 bases each). The CDR3 covers 12 residues. Germline loops: CDR1 SEHNR, CDR2 FQNEAQ (reference sequence). V was clipped by 1 base and J by 9 bases, with 8 bases between them. This chain's CDR3 is CASSLGRGTQYF. The DNA of the CDR3 is TGTGCCAGCAGCTTAGGGAGGGGGACGCAGTATTTT.

Many counts were recorded for this clonotype. V is TRBV28 and J is TRBJ2-7; the match to TRBD1 covers 7 bases. The ends lost 6 bases at V and 5 bases at J; junction bases unmatched: 7. Per germline, CDR1 MDHEN and CDR2 SYDVKM. The CDR3 has 13 amino acids. The CDR3 nucleotides read TGTGCCAGCAGAGGAGACAGGGCCCACGAGCAGTACTTC. This codes for CASRGDRAHEQYF.

This clonotype has a count of ten or more. V usage is TRBV29-1 and J usage is TRBJ1-1, with D hard to call. V lost 4 bases and J lost 3, with 3 bases in between. The CDR3 is 10 residues long. In germline, CDR1 is SQVTM, CDR2 ANQGSEA. This CDR3 is CSVGYTEAFF. The CDR3 coding sequence is TGCAGCGTTGGCTACACTGAAGCTTTCTTT.

The chain recombines TRBV12-3 or TRBV12-4 with TRBJ1-1; the D is unclear. The CDR3 is 14 residues long. V shed 4 bases and J shed 2 bases, with 11 bases lying between them. CDR3 in DNA: TGTGCCAGCAGTTCTCGGACGGGAAACACTGAAGCTTTCTTT. Translation gives CASSSRTGNTEAFF.

V is TRBV12-3 or TRBV12-4 and J is TRBJ1-3, with D possibly matching TRBD1 (5 bases). The CDR3 totals 15 residues. Trimming removed 3 bases from V and 0 bases from J, with 9 bases in between. CDR3 coding DNA: TGTGCCAGCAGTTTTAGACAGCCCTCTGGAAACACCATATATTTT. Translation gives CASSFRQPSGNTIYF.

This clonotype was observed at least ten times. In DNA, the CDR3 is TGTGCCAGCAGCCCAGGGGGGCCTAGTCGGTCAGATACGCAGTATTTT. Translated, it gives CASSPGGPSRSDTQYF. The chain carries TRBV7-2 and TRBJ2-3; D may be TRBD1 (7 bases). The CDR3 spans 16 residues. Germline V lookup: CDR1 SGHTA, CDR2 FQGNSA. V lost 5 bases and J 4 bases, leaving 19 bases between the germline ends.

This chain connects TRBV30 to TRBJ2-1; TRBD2 matches at 7 bases. V was pared by 0 bases and J by 9 bases, with 2 bases of the junction left unmatched. The CDR3 length is 12 residues. From germline, CDR1 is GTSNPN and CDR2 SVGIG (reference sequence). The CDR3 DNA is TGTGCCTGGAGTGTCGGACTAGTTGAGCAGTTCTTC. It encodes CAWSVGLVEQFF. The full variable domain, its missing parts supplied by reference TRBV30 and TRBJ2-1, is SQTIHQWPATLVQPVGSPLSLECTVEGTSNPNLYWYRQAAGRGLQLLFYSVGIGQISSEVPQNLSASRPQDRQFILSSKKLLLSDSGFYLCAWSVGLVEQFFGPGTRLTVL.

This clonotype showed up many times. The chain is built from TRBV5-1 and TRBJ2-3, with no clear D. In germline, CDR1 is SGHRS, CDR2 YFSETQ. The V and J ends lost 2 bases and 5 bases respectively, with 6 bases between them. CDR3 length: 12 amino acids. CDR3 residues: CASSLGIDTQYF. CDR3 bases: TGCGCCAGCAGCTTAGGAATAGATACGCAGTATTTT.

A single count supports this clonotype. One base away lies a much larger clone, so this may be a sequencing read error. DNA of the CDR3: TGTGCCAGCAGCTTGGCTGTGTCAGAAAACTACAATGAGCAGTTCTTC. This encodes CASSLAVSENYNEQFF. The rearrangement uses TRBV5-4 and TRBJ2-1, with D uncertain. Trimming removed 0 bases at V and 3 bases at J, with 13 bases between. Germline V gene sequence: CDR1 SGHNT, CDR2 YYREEE (reference sequence). This CDR3 is built from 16 residues.

This clonotype was seen a handful of times. The chain carries TRBV7-8 and TRBJ1-5; D gene unclear. V lost 3 bases and J lost 4, with 10 bases in between. This CDR3 contains 14 residues. Per germline, CDR1 SGHVS and CDR2 FQNEAQ. CDR3: CASSFGRSNQPQHF. The DNA for the CDR3 is TGTGCCAGCAGCTTTGGCAGGTCAAATCAGCCCCAGCATTTT.

This clonotype was picked up many times. The chain links TRBV28 to TRBJ2-7, with 9 bases matching TRBD2. This CDR3 is 15 amino acids long. After removal of 2 bases from V and 5 bases from J, the junction contained 7 bases not matched to a gene. Germline V gene data show CDR1 as MDHEN and CDR2 as SYDVKM. CDR3 bases: TGTGCCAGCAGTTTAAAAGCGGGGGGCCCTCACGAGCAGTACTTC. Its translation is CASSLKAGGPHEQYF.

The gene calls are TRBV3-1 and TRBJ2-1; the D gene is possibly TRBD2 (5 bases). V lost 4 bases and J lost 6, with 13 bases in between. The germline gives CDR1 LGHDT, CDR2 YNNKEL (reference sequence). The CDR3 has 14 amino acids. This CDR3 is CASSPNGRTNEQFF. The CDR3 nucleotides are TGTGCCAGCAGCCCCAATGGGAGAACCAATGAGCAGTTCTTC.

This clonotype has at least ten counts. V and J are TRBV5-1 and TRBJ2-3, with TRBD1 matching 10 bases. Germline-derived CDR1 and CDR2 are SGHRS and YFSETQ. V shed 5 bases, J shed 6 bases, and the junction held 6 bases outside the gene matches. CDR3 length: 14 residues. Here the CDR3 reads CASRRQGAPDTQYF. For the CDR3, the DNA is TGCGCCAGCAGGAGACAGGGGGCTCCCGATACGCAGTATTTT.

The sample holds a few counts of this clonotype. V gene TRBV7-3 combines with J gene TRBJ2-5; possibly TRBD1 for D (5 bases). The germline V gene encodes CDR1 SGHTA and CDR2 FQGTGA. The CDR3 covers 13 residues. The ends were cut back, 0 bases at V and 3 bases at J, with 5 bases in the middle. Written as DNA, the CDR3 is TGTGCCAGCAGCTTAACCAGGGAAGAGACCCAGTACTTC. Translating gives CASSLTREETQYF.

To note about this clonotype: This could be a read error, since a much larger clone is one nucleotide away. Here the CDR3 DNA reads TGCGCCAGCAGCTACCTGACAGGGAACACCTGGGAGCTGTTTTTT. Translated: CASSYLTGNTWELFF. The chain is built from TRBV5-1 and TRBJ2-2; TRBD1 matches at 7 bases. The V gene's germline CDR1 is SGHRS and CDR2 YFSETQ. The CDR3 sequence is 15 residues long.

This clonotype was detected ten times or more. The J gene is TRBJ1-2, the V gene TRBV2; possibly TRBD1 for D (5 bases). Germline V gene lookup returns CDR1 SNHLY and CDR2 FYNNEI. Trimming pared 3 bases from V and 8 bases from J, leaving 13 bases between. The CDR3 extends over 13 amino acids. The CDR3 bases are TGTGCCAGCAGTGACGGGTCAGGGCGAGGCTACACCTTC. It specifies CASSDGSGRGYTF.

This clonotype has at least ten counts. The V and J genes are TRBV5-1 and TRBJ2-3; D gene uncertain. Between the trimmed V and J ends, which lost 5 bases and 2 bases, there was a span of 12 bases. This CDR3 region has 14 residues. Germline CDR1 and CDR2: SGHRS and YFSETQ. The CDR3 protein is CASSFDIHTDTQYF. CDR3 nucleotide sequence: TGCGCCAGCAGTTTCGACATACACACAGATACGCAGTATTTT. The full variable domain, in which reference TRBV5-1 and TRBJ2-3 provide the parts outside the CDR3, is KAGVTQTPRYLIKTRGQQVTLSCSPISGHRSVSWYQQTPGQGLQFLFEYFSETQRNKGNFPGRFSGRQFSNSRSEMNVSTLELGDSALYLCASSFDIHTDTQYFGPGTRLTVL.

This clonotype showed up many times. This chain joins TRBV2 and TRBJ1-5; D not resolved. Trimming took 6 bases from V and 0 from J, leaving 12 bases between them. Per the germline V gene, CDR1 is SNHLY and CDR2 is FYNNEI. The CDR3 contains 15 residues. CDR3 region: CASREQTISNQPQHF. The CDR3 DNA follows: TGTGCCAGCAGAGAACAAACGATTAGCAATCAGCCCCAGCATTTT.

This clonotype has ten or more counts. The rearrangement uses TRBV12-5 and TRBJ1-1; maybe TRBD1 (6 bases). V shed 1 base and J shed 4 bases, with 16 bases lying between them. The CDR3 has 16 amino acids. Germline-derived CDR1 and CDR2 are LGHNT and FRNRAP. Written as DNA, the CDR3 is TGTGCTAGTGGTTTGGCCAGGGGAGGGGGGGCCACTGAAGCTTTCTTT. Protein sequence: CASGLARGGGATEAFF.

This clonotype was recorded at least ten times. The chain uses TRBV20-1 and TRBJ2-6, with D possibly being TRBD2 (5 bases). The length of the CDR3 is 18 residues. Germline-derived CDR1 and CDR2 are DFQATT and SNEGSKA (reference sequence). Trimming took 3 bases from V and 2 from J, leaving 20 bases between them. Here the CDR3 DNA reads TGCAGTGCTAGGCCCCCCAGTTGGGAGATTGCTGGGGCCAACGTCCTGACTTTC. As protein: CSARPPSWEIAGANVLTF.